These 8 T cell receptor beta chains were all obtained from the same sample, sequenced in a study of post-analysis software for immune sequencing data. The study, taken as a whole, reports: Comparison of patients with controls showed roughly five TRBV segments more frequent in patients, TRBV5-6, TRBV5-1 and TRBV20-1 among them.

No antigen is known for these receptors. The TCR beta cDNA libraries carried unique molecular identifiers. MiXCR, run by TCRdb on the PCR reads, gives a single entry per CDR3 protein. The sample consists of hundreds of thousands of distinct CDR3 sequences, 59% of them appearing once. Sequencing input: blood. The receptors come from a girl aged 2-10 years with multiple sclerosis.

This clonotype has only a few counts. The chain couples TRBV7-2 to TRBJ2-1; D not resolved. From germline, CDR1 is SGHTA and CDR2 FQGNSA. V dropped 0 bases and J dropped 8 bases, with 11 bases sitting between them. This CDR3 comprises 14 residues. The DNA of the CDR3 is TGTGCCAGCAGCTTAGCGTTTTTGCCCCATGAGCAGTTCTTC. This codes for CASSLAFLPHEQFF.

This clonotype came up a few times. The V gene is TRBV11-1, the J gene TRBJ2-5; 13 positions agree with TRBD2. The CDR3 runs to 17 residues. Germline lookup yields CDR1 SGHAT and CDR2 FQDESV (reference sequence). V lost 3 bases to trimming and J lost 0 bases; unmatched junction nucleotides: 4. In DNA form, the CDR3 reads TGTGCCAGCAGCTTGGGACTAGCGGGGATATACCAAGAGACCCAGTACTTC. It translates to CASSLGLAGIYQETQYF.

The chain is built from TRBV10-3 and TRBJ2-5; 11 bases match TRBD1. V dropped 4 bases and J dropped 2; count of bases not matched to a gene: 6. Per the germline V gene, CDR1 is ENHRY and CDR2 is SYGVKD. This CDR3 contains 16 residues. The CDR3 region has the DNA TGTGCCATCAGTGGGCCGGGACAGGGGGATCAAGAGACCCAGTACTTC. Amino acids: CAISGPGQGDQETQYF.

Details on this clonotype: A read error may account for a junction end that differs from germline. This chain uses TRBV5-1 with TRBJ1-2; D ambiguous. Germline CDR1 SGHRS, CDR2 YFSETQ. CDR3 size: 13 residues. The CDR3 region has the DNA TGCGCCAGCAGCTTTGGGTCGAACTATGGCTGCACCTTC. This encodes CASSFGSNYGCTF.

The chain carries TRBV7-9 and TRBJ2-7; D gene ambiguous. The J call is uncertain, as TRBJ2-5 better fits the DNA end. This CDR3 comprises 13 residues. The germline V gene encodes CDR1 SEHNR and CDR2 FQNEAQ (reference sequence). In DNA form, the CDR3 reads TGTGCCAGCGGGCAGGTGAAAGGGGAGACCCAGTACTTC. It is translated as CASGQVKGETQYF.

This chain connects TRBV5-1 to TRBJ1-2; D is unresolved. In germline, CDR1 is SGHRS, CDR2 YFSETQ. The CDR3 is made up of 15 amino acids. V dropped 0 bases and J dropped 1 base, with 10 bases sitting between them. The CDR3 DNA follows: TGCGCCAGCAGCTTGGATGGCAGCTATAACTATGGCTACACCTTC. Translated, it gives CASSLDGSYNYGYTF.

The chain combines TRBV11-2 with TRBJ2-1; no firm D call. The CDR3 extends over 17 amino acids. Germline values: CDR1 SGHAT, CDR2 FQNNGV. V lost 1 base to trimming and J lost 5 bases, with 18 bases between them. This CDR3 is CASSLGWVLWLDNEQFF. CDR3 DNA sequence: TGTGCCAGCAGCTTAGGGTGGGTACTTTGGTTGGACAATGAGCAGTTCTTC.

The DNA of the CDR3 is TGTGCCAGCAGTGCCCAGCCGTACCAAGAGACCCAGTACTTC. Amino acids: CASSAQPYQETQYF. The chain combines TRBV6-1 with TRBJ2-5; D not resolved. Trimming removed 4 bases at V and 0 bases at J, with 9 bases between. The CDR3 has 14 amino acids. Looked up from germline, CDR1 is MNHNS and CDR2 is SASEGT.